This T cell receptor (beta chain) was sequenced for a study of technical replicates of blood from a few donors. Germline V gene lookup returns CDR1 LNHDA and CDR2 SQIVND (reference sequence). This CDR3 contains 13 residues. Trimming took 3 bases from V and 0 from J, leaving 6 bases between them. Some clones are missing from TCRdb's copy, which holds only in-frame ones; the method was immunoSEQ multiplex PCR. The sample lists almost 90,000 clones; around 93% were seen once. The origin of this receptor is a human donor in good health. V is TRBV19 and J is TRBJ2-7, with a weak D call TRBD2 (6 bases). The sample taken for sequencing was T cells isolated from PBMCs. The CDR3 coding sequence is TGTGCCAGTAGTATCGGGAGCTCCTACGAGCAGTACTTC. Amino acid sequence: CASSIGSSYEQYF.